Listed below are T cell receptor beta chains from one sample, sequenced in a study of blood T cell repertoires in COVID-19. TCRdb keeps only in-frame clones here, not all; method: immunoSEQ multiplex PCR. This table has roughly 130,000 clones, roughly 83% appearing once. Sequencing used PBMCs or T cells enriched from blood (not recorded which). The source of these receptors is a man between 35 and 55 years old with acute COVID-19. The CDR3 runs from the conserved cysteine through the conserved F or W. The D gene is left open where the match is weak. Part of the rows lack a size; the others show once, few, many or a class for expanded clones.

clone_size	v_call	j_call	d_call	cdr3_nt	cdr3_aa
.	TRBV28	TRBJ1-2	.	TGTGCCAGCAGTTCGGGGGTCGGCTACACCTTC	CASSSGVGYTF
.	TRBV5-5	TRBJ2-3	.	TGTGCCAGCAGTCAGACAGCAGATACGCAGTATTTT	CASSQTADTQYF
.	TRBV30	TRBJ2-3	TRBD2	TGTGCCTGGAGCCTAGCGGGAGAGGGCACAGATACGCAGTATTTT	CAWSLAGEGTDTQYF
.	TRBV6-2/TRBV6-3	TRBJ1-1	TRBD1	TGTGCCAGCAGTCGGGACAGGGAGAACACTGAAGCTTTCTTT	CASSRDRENTEAFF
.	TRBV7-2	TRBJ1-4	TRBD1	TGTGCCAGCAGCTCCCAGGGGGCCACTAATGAAAAACTGTTTTTT	CASSSQGATNEKLFF
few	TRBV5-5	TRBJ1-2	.	TGTGCCAGCAGCTTGGTGGTCAGGATGCCCTATGGCTACACCTTC	CASSLVVRMPYGYTF
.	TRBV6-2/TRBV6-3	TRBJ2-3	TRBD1	TGTGCCAGCAGTAAGGACAGGGGGACCACAGATACGCAGTATTTT	CASSKDRGTTDTQYF
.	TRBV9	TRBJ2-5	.	TGTGCCAGCAGCGTAGGTCCAGGGTTAGGGGAGACCCAGTACTTC	CASSVGPGLGETQYF
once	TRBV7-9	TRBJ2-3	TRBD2	TGTGCCAGCAGAGCGGGAGAGGCAGATACGCAGTATTTT	CASRAGEADTQYF
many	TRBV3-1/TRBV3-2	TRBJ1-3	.	TGTGCCAGCAGCCCGTTGACAGTTAGCTCTGGAAACACCATATATTTT	CASSPLTVSSGNTIYF
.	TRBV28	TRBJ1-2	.	TGTGCCAGCACTCCTCAATTGGGAGGATTCTATGGCTACACCTTC	CASTPQLGGFYGYTF
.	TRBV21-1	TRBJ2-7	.	TGTGCCAGCAGCAAGAACCGGGACAGGCGATCCTACGAGCAGTACTTC	CASSKNRDRRSYEQYF
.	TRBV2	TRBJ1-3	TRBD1	TGTGCCAGCAGTGACGGGACAGGCTACTCTGGAAACACCATATATTTT	CASSDGTGYSGNTIYF
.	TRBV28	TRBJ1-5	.	TGTGCCAGCAGTCCTCCGGGAAGTGGGGGGAGATATCAGCCCCAGCATTTT	CASSPPGSGGRYQPQHF
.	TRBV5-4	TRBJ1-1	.	TGTGCCAGCAGCCGCCCGACAGAACCCCTGGGCACTGAAGCTTTCTTT	CASSRPTEPLGTEAFF
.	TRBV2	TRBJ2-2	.	TGTGCCAGCAGTGAAGTGCGGGGGAACACCGGGGAGCTGTTTTTT	CASSEVRGNTGELFF
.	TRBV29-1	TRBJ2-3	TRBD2	TGCAGCGTTGCTCCAAGCGGGAGTAGGACAGATACGCAGTATTTT	CSVAPSGSRTDTQYF
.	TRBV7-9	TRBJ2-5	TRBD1	TGTGCCAGCTATTCAGTGGGACAGGGGGGTCAAGAGACCCAGTACTTC	CASYSVGQGGQETQYF
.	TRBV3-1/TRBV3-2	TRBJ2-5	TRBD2	TGTGCCAGCAGCCCCTTTAGCGGGAGGGTGACCCAGTACTTC	CASSPFSGRVTQYF
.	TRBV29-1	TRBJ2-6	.	TGCAGCGTTGACTTGGCCTCTGGGGCCAACGTCCTGACTTTC	CSVDLASGANVLTF
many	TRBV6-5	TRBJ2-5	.	TGTGCCAGCAGTTACTCGAGGTACAACCAAGAGACCCAGTACTTC	CASSYSRYNQETQYF
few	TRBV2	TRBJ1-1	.	TGTGCCTCGGGGAAGGGCAGGAGCACTGAAGCTTTCTTT	CASGKGRSTEAFF
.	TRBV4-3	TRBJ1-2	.	TGCGCCAGCAGCCAAGATAGGAGGGGTAACTATGGCTACACCTTC	CASSQDRRGNYGYTF
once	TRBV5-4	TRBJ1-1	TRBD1	TGTGCCAGCAGCGAGACAGGGGGGGTCACTGAAGCTTTCTTT	CASSETGGVTEAFF
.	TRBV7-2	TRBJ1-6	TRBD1	TGTGCCAGCAGCTTAGCGTCTCTCCCCAACTGGGACAGGGGCAATTCACCCCTCCACTTT	CASSLASLPNWDRGNSPLHF
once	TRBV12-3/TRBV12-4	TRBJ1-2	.	TGTGCCAGCAGCCCAAGCGGGGTTGGCTACACCTTC	CASSPSGVGYTF
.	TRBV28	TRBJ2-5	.	TGTGCCGGGCGGGGAGAAGAGACCCAGTACTTC	CAGRGEETQYF
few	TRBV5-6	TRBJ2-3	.	TGTGCCAGCAGTTTCGTACCAGGGTTAGATACGCAGTATTTT	CASSFVPGLDTQYF
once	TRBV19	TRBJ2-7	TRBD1	TGTGCCAGTAGTATAGATCTAGGACAGGACTCCTACGAGCAGTACTTC	CASSIDLGQDSYEQYF
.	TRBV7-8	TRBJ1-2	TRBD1	TGTGCCAGCAGCCATCCAGACAGGGACTACACCTTC	CASSHPDRDYTF
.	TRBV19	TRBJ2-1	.	TGTGCCAGTAGTATCCGCCCAAGTTCGGATGAGCAGTTCTTC	CASSIRPSSDEQFF
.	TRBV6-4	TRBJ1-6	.	TGTGCCAGCAGTGCGCAGAGCGGGCCCCTCCACTTT	CASSAQSGPLHF
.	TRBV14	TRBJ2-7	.	TGTGCCAGCAGCCCCGGATGGGTAGGGGTCACTCCCTACGAGCAGTACTTC	CASSPGWVGVTPYEQYF
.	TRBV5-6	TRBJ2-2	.	TGTGCCAGCAGCTTGGGGTCCAGGGCCGGGGAGCTGTTTTTT	CASSLGSRAGELFF
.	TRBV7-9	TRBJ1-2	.	TGTGCCAGCAGCATCTCACCCCAGGGGTTCCCTAACTATGGCTACACCTTC	CASSISPQGFPNYGYTF
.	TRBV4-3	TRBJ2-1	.	TGCGCCAGCAGCCAAGATCCTTACGGTTACAATGAGCAGTTCTTC	CASSQDPYGYNEQFF
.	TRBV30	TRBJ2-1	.	TGTGCCTGGAGTGTCCGCGGCAATGAGCAGTTCTTC	CAWSVRGNEQFF
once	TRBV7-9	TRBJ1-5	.	TGTGCCAGCAGCTTCCAAGGGGTGGGTAATCAGCCCCAGCATTTT	CASSFQGVGNQPQHF
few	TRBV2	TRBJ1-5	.	TGTGCCAGCAGTGGAGAGCGGGGCAATCAGCCCCAGCATTTT	CASSGERGNQPQHF
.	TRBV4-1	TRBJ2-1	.	TGCGCCAGCAGCCAAGAATGGGACTTCGGTCGGAATGAGCAGTTCTTC	CASSQEWDFGRNEQFF
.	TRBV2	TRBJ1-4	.	TGTGCCAGCAGTGAACTAGGGCACGGGAATAATGAAAAACTGTTTTTT	CASSELGHGNNEKLFF
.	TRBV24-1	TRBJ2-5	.	TGTGCCACCACTAGCGAGGACGAGACCCAGTACTTC	CATTSEDETQYF
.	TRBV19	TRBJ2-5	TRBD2	TGTGCCAGTAGGACTAGCGGGGGGACCCAAGAGACCCAGTACTTC	CASRTSGGTQETQYF
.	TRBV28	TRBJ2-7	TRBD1	TGTGCCAGCAGCCGGGGACAGATCTACGAGCAGTACTTC	CASSRGQIYEQYF
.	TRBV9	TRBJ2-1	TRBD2	TGTGCCAGCAGCGTAGGTCACGGGGGGTACAATGAGCAGTTCTTC	CASSVGHGGYNEQFF
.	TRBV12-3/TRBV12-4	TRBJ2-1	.	TGTGCCAGCAGCCTTACCCACAGCAATGAGCAGTTCTTC	CASSLTHSNEQFF
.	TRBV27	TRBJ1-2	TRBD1	TGTGCCAGCAGTTCATTGGCTCTATCGGGACAGGAGCATGGCTACACCTTC	CASSSLALSGQEHGYTF
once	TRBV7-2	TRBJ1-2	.	TGTGCCAGCAGCTTAGCCCGGGACTCGAGCTATGGCTACACCTTC	CASSLARDSSYGYTF
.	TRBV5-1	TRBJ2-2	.	TGCGCCAGCAGTTTTCAGGGGTTCTCGAACACCGGGGAGCTGTTTTTT	CASSFQGFSNTGELFF
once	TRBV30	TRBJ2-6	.	TGTGCCTGGAGATATATCGTGGCCTCTGGGGCCAACGTCCTGACTTTC	CAWRYIVASGANVLTF
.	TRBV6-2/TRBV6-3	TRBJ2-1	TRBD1	TGTGCCAGCAGTACTCAGAGGGGGCGCAATGAGCAGTTCTTC	CASSTQRGRNEQFF
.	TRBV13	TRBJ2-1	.	TGTGCCAGCAGCCCGGACTACTCCTACAATGAGCAGTTCTTC	CASSPDYSYNEQFF
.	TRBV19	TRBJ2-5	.	TGTGCCAGTAGTATAGTTTCGAGCGAGACCCAGTACTTC	CASSIVSSETQYF